This is a list of T cell receptor beta chains from one sample in a study of technical replicates of blood from a handful of donors. Data came from immunoSEQ multiplex PCR; TCRdb stores just in-frame clones and leaves some out. The data show roughly 68,000 clones, more than 85% seen once. What was sequenced was PBMCs. The receptors originated from a human donor in good health. Some clones in this sample may be carry-over from other donors' samples. CDR3s include the opening cysteine and the closing phenylalanine or tryptophan. The order of the fields is clone size, D gene, J gene, V gene, CDR3 protein, CDR3 DNA. A D gene is named only where the DNA matches it firmly. Part of the rows lack a size; the others show once, few, many or a class for expanded clones.

>.|.|TRBJ2-7|TRBV27
CASSLQEAYEQYF
TGTGCCAGCAGTTTACAGGAAGCCTACGAGCAGTACTTC
>.|.|TRBJ1-4|TRBV15
CATSRDRATNEKLFF
TGTGCCACCAGCAGAGACAGGGCAACTAATGAAAAACTGTTTTTT
>.|.|TRBJ2-7|TRBV18
CASSPLILSSYEQYF
TGTGCCAGCTCACCACTGATCCTGAGCTCCTACGAGCAGTACTTC
>.|.|TRBJ2-3|TRBV7-9
CASSSRSGDTQYF
TGTGCCAGCAGCTCACGAAGCGGGGATACGCAGTATTTT
>once|TRBD2|TRBJ2-1|TRBV9
CASSVAGGRDNEQFF
TGTGCCAGCAGCGTAGCGGGGGGGCGGGACAATGAGCAGTTCTTC
>.|TRBD2|TRBJ2-3|TRBV18
CASSLREVRTDTQYF
TGTGCCAGCTCACTGCGGGAGGTTAGAACAGATACGCAGTATTTT
>.|.|TRBJ1-3|TRBV7-2
CASSLVYRRQSGNTIYF
TGTGCCAGCAGCTTAGTGTACAGGCGGCAATCTGGAAACACCATATATTTT
>.|.|TRBJ1-1|TRBV6-5
CASSYSIKGLNTEAFF
TGTGCCAGCAGTTACTCTATTAAGGGGTTGAACACTGAAGCTTTCTTT
>.|TRBD2|TRBJ2-2|TRBV9
CASSVGGGWTGELFF
TGTGCCAGCAGCGTAGGGGGGGGATGGACCGGGGAGCTGTTTTTT
>once|.|TRBJ2-3|TRBV5-1
CASSLRDTQYF
TGCGCCAGCAGCCTCCGAGATACGCAGTATTTT
>.|.|TRBJ1-1|TRBV29-1
CSVTGLDTEAFF
TGCAGCGTTACAGGGTTGGACACTGAAGCTTTCTTT
>.|.|TRBJ1-4|TRBV5-1
CASSHSGQLNEKLFF
TGCGCCAGCAGCCACTCAGGGCAGCTGAATGAAAAACTGTTTTTT